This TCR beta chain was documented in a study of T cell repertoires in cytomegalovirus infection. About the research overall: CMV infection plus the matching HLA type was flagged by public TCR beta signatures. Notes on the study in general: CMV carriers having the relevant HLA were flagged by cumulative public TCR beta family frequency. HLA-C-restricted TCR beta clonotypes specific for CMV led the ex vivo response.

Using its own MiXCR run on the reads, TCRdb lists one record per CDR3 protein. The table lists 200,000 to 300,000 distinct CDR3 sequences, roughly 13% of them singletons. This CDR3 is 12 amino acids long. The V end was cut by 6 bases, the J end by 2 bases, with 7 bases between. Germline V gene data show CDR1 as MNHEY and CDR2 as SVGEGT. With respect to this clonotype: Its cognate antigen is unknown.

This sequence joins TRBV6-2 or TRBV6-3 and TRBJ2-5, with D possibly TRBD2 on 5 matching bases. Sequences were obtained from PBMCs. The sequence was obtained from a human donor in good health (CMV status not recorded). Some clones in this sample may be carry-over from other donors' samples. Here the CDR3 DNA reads TGTGCCAGCAGCTCGGGACAAGAGACCCAGTACTTC. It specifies CASSSGQETQYF.